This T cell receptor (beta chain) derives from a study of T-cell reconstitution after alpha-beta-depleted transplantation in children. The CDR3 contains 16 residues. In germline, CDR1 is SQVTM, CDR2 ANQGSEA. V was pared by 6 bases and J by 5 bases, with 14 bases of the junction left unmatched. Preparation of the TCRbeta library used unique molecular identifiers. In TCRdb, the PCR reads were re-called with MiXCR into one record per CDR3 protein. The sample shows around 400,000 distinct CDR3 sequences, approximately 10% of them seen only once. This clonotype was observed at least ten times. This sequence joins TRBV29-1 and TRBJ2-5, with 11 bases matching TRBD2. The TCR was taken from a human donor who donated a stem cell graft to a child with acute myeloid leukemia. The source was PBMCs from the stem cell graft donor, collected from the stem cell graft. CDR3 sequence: CSVDTHLAGGRETQYF. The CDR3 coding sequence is TGCAGCGTCGATACTCACCTAGCGGGAGGAAGGGAGACCCAGTACTTC.